This record looks at one T cell receptor (beta chain) sequence and its context. Antigen specificity is unknown. The sample comes from a study of T cell responses to AZD1222 COVID-19 vaccine. Overall study results and limits: After the peak T cell response, and only then, were repertoires sampled. Recipients of two AZD1222 doses showed rising Spike-specific TCR breadth and depth. Among vaccine-associated CD4 TCRs, coverage spanned spike, with dominance at 160-218 and 743-854. Among the donors, most were white British and more were female, and clonal diversity was possibly underestimated.

The CDR3 is made up of 15 amino acids. Per germline, CDR1 MGHRA and CDR2 YSYEKL. Trimming pared 3 bases from V and 1 base from J, leaving 10 bases between. Repertoires were generated with immunoSEQ multiplex PCR, while TCRdb's copy carries only in-frame clones and drops some. Of 150,000 to 200,000 clones listed, approximately 94% are singletons. This chain uses TRBV4-1 with TRBJ1-3; D call uncertain. This specimen consisted of peripheral blood, obtained 28 days after the second AZD1222 dose. This clonotype originated in an adult who received the AZD1222 COVID-19 vaccine. The CDR3 protein is CASSHRTQSGNTIYF. The CDR3 coding sequence is TGCGCCAGCAGCCATAGAACACAATCTGGAAACACCATATATTTT.